The 22 T cell receptor beta chains below all came from one sample that was sequenced in a study of blood T cell repertoires in COVID-19. Assay used: immunoSEQ multiplex PCR; TCRdb lists only in-frame clones, some missing. The data contain approximately 290,000 clones, approximately 86% of them seen just once; the ten biggest clones take up approximately 2.4%. Sequenced sample: peripheral blood. The receptor source for this set is a man in his late teens or twenties with active or convalescent COVID-19.

The V gene is TRBV2, the J gene TRBJ2-3, with TRBD2 matching 8 bases. Germline CDR1 and CDR2: SNHLY and FYNNEI. This CDR3 spans 13 amino acids. The J segment lost 7 bases and the V segment lost 6 bases, leaving 6 bases of the junction unmatched. CDR3 loop: CASRRTSRYTQYF. Written as DNA, the CDR3 is TGTGCCAGCAGGAGGACTAGCAGGTATACGCAGTATTTT.

This clone is a singleton in its sample. The chain is built from TRBV7-9 and TRBJ1-5; D uncertain. The CDR3 is 15 residues long. V shed 1 base and J shed 2 bases, with 9 bases lying between them. Per germline, CDR1 SEHNR and CDR2 FQNEAQ (reference sequence). The CDR3 spells CASSLGLRGNQPQHF. The CDR3, as DNA: TGTGCCAGCAGCTTAGGTTTGCGGGGCAATCAGCCCCAGCATTTT.

The rearrangement joins TRBV6-5 to TRBJ1-2; D may be TRBD1 (5 bases). This CDR3 region has 14 residues. Germline V lookup: CDR1 MNHEY, CDR2 SVGAGI. Between the trimmed V and J ends, which lost 0 bases and 2 bases, there was a span of 7 bases. The CDR3 spells CASSYSGGNYGYTF. In DNA form, the CDR3 reads TGTGCCAGCAGTTACTCGGGGGGGAACTATGGCTACACCTTC.

The chain uses TRBV5-1 and TRBJ2-3; tentatively, D is TRBD1 (6 bases). Germline CDR1 SGHRS, CDR2 YFSETQ. V was clipped by 2 bases and J by 4 bases, with 11 bases between them. CDR3 length: 14 residues. This chain's CDR3 is CASSLQGRADTQYF. The CDR3 DNA is TGCGCCAGCAGCTTACAGGGTCGGGCAGATACGCAGTATTTT.

The genes are TRBV6-5 and TRBJ2-4; 8 nucleotides agree with TRBD2. The trim removed 0 bases at V and 4 bases at J, leaving 2 bases unmatched. The CDR3 contains 15 residues. Germline-derived CDR1 and CDR2 are MNHEY and SVGAGI. The DNA for the CDR3 is TGTGCCAGCAGTTACTCAGCGGGGGCGAAAAACATTCAGTACTTC. This gives the protein CASSYSAGAKNIQYF.

This sequence joins TRBV9 and TRBJ1-6; TRBD1 might be the D (5 bases). CDR1 and CDR2 from the germline V gene are SGDLS and YYNGEE. The CDR3 has 15 residues. V lost 0 bases and J lost 8, with 12 bases in between. CDR3 DNA: TGTGCCAGCAGCGTAGAAGACAGTAGATATTCACCCCTCCACTTT. Translated: CASSVEDSRYSPLHF.

This clone was seen just once. Other DNA variants within this sample encode the same CDR3. This chain connects TRBV19 to TRBJ2-2; 7 bases agree with TRBD2. The CDR3 totals 14 residues. The V segment lost 1 base and the J segment 4 bases; nucleotides outside the gene matches: 0. Germline V gene data show CDR1 as LNHDA and CDR2 as SQIVND (reference sequence). Here the CDR3 reads CASSIAGGTGELFF. As DNA, the CDR3 is TGTGCCAGTAGTATAGCGGGAGGCACCGGGGAGCTGTTTTTT.

This chain links TRBV7-6 with TRBJ2-7, with TRBD2 matching 8 bases. This CDR3 comprises 17 residues. Germline V gene sequence: CDR1 SGHVS, CDR2 FNYEAQ. Unmatched junction bases numbered 12, after V lost 2 bases and J lost 3 bases. Here the CDR3 DNA reads TGTGCCAGCAGCTTAAAGGCGGGGGGCGAGAAGCACTACGAGCAGTACTTC. Its translation: CASSLKAGGEKHYEQYF.

This rearrangement joins TRBV9 to TRBJ2-3; weak D call: TRBD1 (5 bases). Germline V gene sequence: CDR1 SGDLS, CDR2 YYNGEE. CDR3 size: 13 residues. Trimming took off 4 bases at V and 2 bases at J, with 8 bases between the two ends. The CDR3 loop is CASSQTDTDTQYF. For the CDR3, the DNA is TGTGCCAGCAGCCAGACAGACACAGATACGCAGTATTTT.

V gene TRBV4-1 combines with J gene TRBJ1-2; D is ambiguous. CDR3 length: 13 amino acids. Per the germline V gene, CDR1 is MGHRA and CDR2 is YSYEKL. V dropped 0 bases and J dropped 5 bases, with 7 bases sitting between them. CDR3 sequence (DNA): TGCGCCAGCAGCCAAGATACTTCTTATGGCTACACCTTC. Its translation is CASSQDTSYGYTF.

V and J are TRBV7-9 and TRBJ2-5, with TRBD2 matching over 12 bases. With V trimmed by 2 bases and J by 5 bases, 3 bases remained unmatched. This CDR3 is built from 15 residues. From germline, CDR1 is SEHNR and CDR2 FQNEAQ (reference sequence). DNA for the CDR3: TGTGCCAGCAGCTTATCTAGCGGGAGGGAGGAGACCCAGTACTTC. Translated, it gives CASSLSSGREETQYF.

J is TRBJ2-5 and V is TRBV18; a weak D match, TRBD2 (6 bases). Germline V lookup: CDR1 KGHSH, CDR2 LQKENI. CDR3 length equals 16 residues. Between the trimmed V and J ends, which lost 2 bases and 5 bases, there was a span of 18 bases. Here the CDR3 reads CASSPVDYPSGETQYF. CDR3 bases: TGTGCCAGCTCACCAGTGGACTACCCGAGCGGGGAGACCCAGTACTTC.

V usage is TRBV7-3 and J usage is TRBJ1-6, with a weak D call TRBD1 (5 bases). CDR1 is SGHTA and CDR2 is FQGTGA in the germline V gene. Trimming removed 5 bases from V and 10 bases from J, with 21 bases in between. This CDR3 region has 16 residues. The CDR3 is CASSPRVGRSRSPLHF. The DNA for the CDR3 is TGTGCCAGCAGCCCCAGGGTAGGTCGATCAAGGTCACCCCTCCACTTT.

CDR3 region: CASKRDAVFNEQYF. CDR3 nucleotides: TGTGCCAGCAAGCGGGACGCCGTGTTCAACGAGCAGTACTTC. The chain recombines TRBV7-2 with TRBJ2-7, with 7 bases matching TRBD2. Germline V gene sequence: CDR1 SGHTA, CDR2 FQGNSA. J was trimmed by 5 bases and V by 7 bases; bases with no gene match: 11. This CDR3 is 14 amino acids long.

The chain links TRBV5-1 to TRBJ2-7, with D perhaps TRBD1 (5 bases). Deletions cut 0 bases from V and 3 bases from J, with 10 bases between. The CDR3 loop spans 14 amino acids. CDR1 SGHRS and CDR2 YFSETQ come from the germline V gene. The CDR3 reads CASSLDYRSYEQYF. CDR3 nucleotide sequence: TGCGCCAGCAGCTTGGATTACAGGAGCTACGAGCAGTACTTC.

The rearrangement joins TRBV9 to TRBJ1-5; 7 nucleotides match TRBD1. The CDR3 totals 16 residues. V shed 4 bases, J shed 9 bases, and the junction held 16 bases outside the gene matches. Germline-derived CDR1 and CDR2 are SGDLS and YYNGEE. CDR3 bases: TGTGCCAGCAGCCCCGGGGGGGACAGTGAATTTGGGCCCCAGCATTTT. Its translation: CASSPGGDSEFGPQHF.

This chain uses TRBV7-2 with TRBJ1-1, with D possibly being TRBD1 (6 bases). The CDR3 runs to 16 residues. Between the trimmed V and J ends, which lost 5 bases and 1 base, there was a span of 17 bases. Germline values: CDR1 SGHTA, CDR2 FQGNSA. CDR3 bases: TGTGCCAGCAGCGCACCGAAGCAGGGGTCGAACACTGAAGCTTTCTTT. Translation: CASSAPKQGSNTEAFF.

This clone was observed once. J is TRBJ1-2 and V is TRBV27; D is perhaps TRBD1 (6 bases). Trimming stripped 6 bases from V and 7 bases from J, with 18 bases between. The CDR3 sequence is 14 residues long. CDR1 MNHEY and CDR2 SMNVEV come from the germline V gene (reference sequence). The CDR3 region has the DNA TGTGCCAGCAGCCAATACAGGGAAATGGGTGGCTACACCTTC. Its translation is CASSQYREMGGYTF.

J is TRBJ1-5 and V is TRBV6-6; no clear D. Between the trimmed V and J ends, which lost 7 bases and 0 bases, there was a span of 7 bases. The CDR3 contains 13 residues. CDR1 is MNHNY, CDR2 SVGAGI, per germline (reference sequence). CDR3 sequence: CASTIYSNQPQHF. CDR3 bases: TGTGCCAGCACCATCTATAGCAATCAGCCCCAGCATTTT.

This clone was detected a few times. The chain combines TRBV7-9 with TRBJ1-2; the D is unclear. The germline V gene has CDR1 SEHNR and CDR2 FQNEAQ (reference sequence). The germline V and J ends were trimmed by 3 bases and 2 bases, with 4 bases remaining between them. The CDR3 is 12 residues long. The CDR3 sequence is CASSFRNYGYTF. The CDR3 bases are TGTGCCAGCAGCTTCAGAAACTATGGCTACACCTTC.

In DNA, the CDR3 is TGTGCCAGCAGTTTGGAGATTCAGCCCCAGCATTTT. Its translation is CASSLEIQPQHF. V and J are TRBV28 and TRBJ1-5; D not resolved. V gave up 3 bases and J gave up 6 bases, with 6 bases separating them. The germline V gene has CDR1 MDHEN and CDR2 SYDVKM. There are 12 residues in the CDR3.

This clone was counted only a few times. The chain employs TRBV6-5 and TRBJ2-2, with 9 bases matching TRBD2. CDR3 length: 16 residues. Germline V lookup: CDR1 MNHEY, CDR2 SVGAGI. V shed 0 bases and J 5 bases; nucleotides not matched to a gene: 4. The CDR3 here is CASSYSGTSRTGELFF. DNA of the CDR3: TGTGCCAGCAGTTACTCGGGGACTAGCAGAACCGGGGAGCTGTTTTTT.